The rows below give T cell receptor beta chains drawn from one sample of a study of T-cell reconstitution after alpha-beta-depleted transplantation in children. MiXCR, run by TCRdb on the PCR reads, gives a single entry per CDR3 protein. This repertoire shows some 500,000 distinct CDR3 sequences, about 31% found once; its top ten account for about 2.3%. Sequenced here: PBMCs from the stem cell graft donor, sampled from the stem cell graft. The receptors here all came from a human donor who donated a stem cell graft to a child with aplastic anemia. Both conserved end residues are part of each CDR3. Each record gives: D gene, clone size, V gene, J gene, CDR3 protein, CDR3 DNA. The D gene is left open where the match is weak. Size values are once, few and many counts, or a class for expanded clones, and some rows have none.

>.|.|TRBV6-1|TRBJ2-1
CASSQTDPNPYNEQFF
TGTGCCAGCAGTCAGACGGACCCTAATCCCTACAATGAGCAGTTCTTC
>TRBD1|.|TRBV20-1|TRBJ1-4
CRLGSRQGKKLFF
TGCAGACTAGGTAGCCGACAGGGAAAAAAACTGTTTTTT
>TRBD1|.|TRBV27|TRBJ2-5
CASSNRDSRFWTQYF
TGTGCCAGCAGCAACCGGGACAGTAGGTTCTGGACCCAGTACTTC
>.|.|TRBV9|TRBJ2-1
CASSLTGPPSEQFF
TGTGCCAGCAGCCTCACGGGACCACCCAGTGAGCAGTTCTTC
>.|.|TRBV6-2/TRBV6-3|TRBJ2-2
CASSRRTVLRELFF
.
>.|few|TRBV27|TRBJ2-1
CASTPGGSLGNEQFF
TGTGCCAGCACCCCTGGGGGGAGCTTGGGGAATGAGCAGTTCTTC
>.|few|TRBV7-2|TRBJ1-1
CASLEGGLSEAFF
TGTGCTTCCTTAGAGGGGGGGCTATCTGAAGCTTTCTTT
>.|.|TRBV5-4|TRBJ2-7
CASSPAGSSYEQYF
TGTGCCAGCAGTCCGGCGGGGAGCTCCTACGAGCAGTACTTC
>TRBD2|.|TRBV12-3/TRBV12-4|TRBJ2-1
CASSRRTSGSGNEQFF
TGTGCCAGCAGTCGACGGACTAGCGGGAGCGGTAATGAGCAGTTCTTC
>TRBD1|.|TRBV12-3/TRBV12-4|TRBJ2-7
CASRGQPYEQYF
TGTGCCAGCAGGGGACAGCCCTACGAGCAGTACTTC
>TRBD1|.|TRBV19|TRBJ2-2
CASSIDARGQTGELFF
TGTGCCAGTAGTATAGATGCCAGGGGGCAAACCGGGGAGCTGTTTTTT
>TRBD2|.|TRBV7-2|TRBJ2-5
CASSSTSGRFRETQYF
TGTGCCAGCAGCTCGACTAGCGGGAGGTTCCGGGAGACCCAGTACTTC
>.|.|TRBV7-2|TRBJ1-5
CASSLGPSSGYQPQHF
TGTGCCAGCAGCTTAGGGCCTAGTAGTGGCTATCAGCCCCAGCATTTT
>TRBD1|few|TRBV29-1|TRBJ2-5
CSVLDRGETQYF
TGCAGCGTTCTGGACAGGGGAGAGACCCAGTACTTC
>.|.|TRBV20-1|TRBJ1-5
CSASGGTSAGQPQHF
TGCAGTGCTAGCGGTGGGACGTCGGCGGGACAGCCCCAGCATTTT
>.|.|TRBV12-3/TRBV12-4|TRBJ1-2
CASSLGRLNYGYTF
TGTGCCAGCAGTTTAGGCAGGCTTAACTATGGCTACACCTTC
>TRBD2|.|TRBV15|TRBJ2-1
CATSRVAGGGNEQFF
TGTGCCACCAGCAGAGTAGCGGGAGGAGGCAATGAGCAGTTCTTC
>.|few|TRBV12-3/TRBV12-4|TRBJ1-4
CASSLGAGEKLFF
TGTGCCAGCAGTTTGGGGGCTGGTGAAAAACTGTTTTTT
>TRBD2|.|TRBV7-8|TRBJ2-3
CASSGTRIVDTQYF
TGTGCCAGTTCCGGGACTAGGATCGTAGATACGCAGTATTTT
>TRBD1|.|TRBV29-1|TRBJ2-1
CSVTRYRRQGGSYNEQFF
TGCAGCGTCACTCGATACCGCCGACAGGGCGGATCCTACAATGAGCAGTTCTTC
>TRBD1|.|TRBV7-9|TRBJ1-5
CASSLGIPGQGNQPQHF
TGTGCCAGCAGCTTAGGTATTCCGGGACAGGGAAATCAGCCCCAGCATTTT
>.|.|TRBV20-1|TRBJ2-3
CSARAAASTDTQYF
TGCAGTGCTAGAGCGGCTGCTAGCACAGATACGCAGTATTTT
>.|.|TRBV5-1|TRBJ1-2
CASSLGPDGYTF
TGCGCCAGCAGCTTGGGTCCCGATGGCTACACCTTC
>.|.|TRBV20-1|TRBJ2-5
CSARRASEETQYF
TGCAGTGCTAGACGGGCCAGCGAGGAGACCCAGTACTTC
>TRBD2|few|TRBV27|TRBJ2-1
CASSLYGGSTGFNEQFF
TGTGCCAGCAGTTTATACGGCGGGAGCACGGGTTTCAATGAGCAGTTCTTC
>.|few|TRBV29-1|TRBJ2-1
CSVDRNYNEQFF
TGCAGCGTTGACCGGAACTACAATGAGCAGTTCTTC
>TRBD2|few|TRBV6-1|TRBJ2-3
CATSEAGGQADTQYF
TGTGCCACCAGTGAAGCGGGAGGGCAGGCAGATACGCAGTATTTT
>TRBD2|.|TRBV20-1|TRBJ2-2
CSARPGLANTGELFF
TGCAGTGCTCGGCCGGGACTAGCTAACACCGGGGAGCTGTTTTTT
>TRBD2|few|TRBV7-8|TRBJ2-1
CASSQTSGTYNEQFF
TGTGCCAGCAGCCAAACTAGCGGGACATACAATGAGCAGTTCTTC
>.|.|TRBV5-1|TRBJ1-1
CASSLSRQNTEAFF
TGCGCCAGCAGCTTGAGCCGACAGAACACTGAAGCTTTCTTT
>.|.|TRBV5-1|TRBJ1-5
CASSLEAGGSWPQHF
TGCGCCAGCAGCTTGGAGGCAGGTGGGTCGTGGCCCCAGCATTTT
>.|few|TRBV7-9|TRBJ2-5
CATLRGETQYF
TGTGCCACCTTACGGGGGGAGACCCAGTACTTC